Listed below are T cell receptor beta chains from one sample, sequenced in a study of beta chain features in type 1 diabetes. Sequenced by immunoSEQ multiplex PCR; TCRdb stores in-frame clones only, minus some. This sample has around 190,000 clones, with around an eighth found just once. The sample was central memory CD4+ T cells from blood. These receptors came from a woman between 18 and 30 years old in good health. CDR3s include the opening cysteine and the closing phenylalanine or tryptophan. The D gene is left open where the match is weak. Rows may omit the clone size; those that give it use once, few, many or a size class.

D	V	size	J	DNA	CDR3
TRBD1	TRBV15	many	TRBJ2-5	TGTGCCACCCTCCCTCAGGGGGCAGCAGGAGAGACCCAGTACTTC	CATLPQGAAGETQYF
TRBD1	TRBV7-9	-	TRBJ2-5	TGTGCCAGCAGCCTAAAGGGCAGGGGGCCCCAAGAGACCCAGTACTTC	CASSLKGRGPQETQYF
TRBD2	TRBV7-9	few	TRBJ2-7	TGTGCCAGCAGCCCTCACGATCTAGCGGCTATCCACGAGCAGTACTTC	CASSPHDLAAIHEQYF
-	TRBV10-3	few	TRBJ1-1	TGTGCCATCAGTGAGAGGGAGACTGAAGCTTTCTTT	CAISERETEAFF
-	TRBV30	-	TRBJ1-3	TGTGCCTGTCGGAGTGCTGGAAACACCATATATTTT	CACRSAGNTIYF
-	TRBV11-2	few	TRBJ1-5	TGTGCCAGCAGCTCGAGGCAAAGCAATCAGCCCCAGCATTTT	CASSSRQSNQPQHF
-	TRBV7-2	-	TRBJ2-3	TGTGCCAGCAGCTCCCCCAAGACAGACATCCACACAGATACGCAGTATTTT	CASSSPKTDIHTDTQYF
-	TRBV5-1	few	TRBJ2-7	TGCGCCAGCAGCGCAACTATGAACCGGGACATTATCTCCTTC	CASSATMNRDIISF
-	TRBV5-4	-	TRBJ2-3	TGTGCCAGCAGCTTGGTGCAGGGTCGTTTCGATACGCAGTATTTT	CASSLVQGRFDTQYF
TRBD1	TRBV30	-	TRBJ1-2	TGTGCCTGGAGTTCCCGACAGGGAAGATATGGCTACACCTTC	CAWSSRQGRYGYTF
-	TRBV28	few	TRBJ2-5	TGTGCCAGCAGTGCCCTACAAGAGACCCAGTACTTC	CASSALQETQYF
-	TRBV4-1	few	TRBJ1-5	TGCGCCAGCAGCCCTCGCGGGGGGGCGACGGAGAATAATCAGCCCCAGCATTTT	CASSPRGGATENNQPQHF
-	TRBV11-2	-	TRBJ2-5	TGTGCCAGCAGCTTATTCCTTCGTGGGAGGCACCAAGAGACCCAGTACTTC	CASSLFLRGRHQETQYF
-	TRBV2	-	TRBJ2-1	TGTGCCAGCAGTGGGGGGACAAAGCAGTTCTTC	CASSGGTKQFF
TRBD1	TRBV28	few	TRBJ1-1	TGTGCCAGCAGTCCCCGGGACAGGCTTAACACTGAAGCTTTCTTT	CASSPRDRLNTEAFF
TRBD2	TRBV5-4	few	TRBJ2-7	TGTGCCAGCAGCTTGGTCGGGACTAGCGGGAGGAAAAGCTACGAGCAGTACTTC	CASSLVGTSGRKSYEQYF
-	TRBV5-1	few	TRBJ2-5	TGCGCCAGCAGCCTTCAAGAGACCCAGTACTTC	CASSLQETQYF
-	TRBV10-3	-	TRBJ2-5	TGTGCCATCAGCGCGACTTCCCGAGAGACCCAGTACTTC	CAISATSRETQYF
-	TRBV18	-	TRBJ2-2	TGTGCCAGCTCACCGGTCGGACATTTGAACACCGGGGAGCTGTTTTTT	CASSPVGHLNTGELFF
TRBD1	TRBV29-1	few	TRBJ2-6	TGCAGCGTGCAGACAGGGGGCTCTGGGGCCAACGTCCTGACTTTC	CSVQTGGSGANVLTF
-	TRBV5-1	-	TRBJ2-5	TGCGCCAGCAGCGCAGGCCAAGAGACCCAGTACTTC	CASSAGQETQYF
-	TRBV19	-	TRBJ2-5	TGTGCCAGTAGTGTAGGAGGACAAGTGCAAGAGACCCAGTACTTC	CASSVGGQVQETQYF
-	TRBV25-1	-	TRBJ2-6	TGTGCCAGCAGTGCCCGTAGGGCCAACGTCCTGACTTTC	CASSARRANVLTF
TRBD1	TRBV13	few	TRBJ1-2	TGTGCCAGCAGCACAAGCCGGGACAGGGTGAGCTATGGCTACACCTTC	CASSTSRDRVSYGYTF
TRBD1	TRBV29-1	-	TRBJ2-3	TGCAGCGTTCGTCCGGTTGGGACAGGGGGAGATACGCAGTATTTT	CSVRPVGTGGDTQYF
TRBD2	TRBV15	few	TRBJ2-1	TGTGCCACCAGCGCAACCCCTAGCGGTTTTAACAATGAGCAGTTCTTC	CATSATPSGFNNEQFF
-	TRBV14	few	TRBJ2-3	TGTGCCAGCAGCCAAGATGTTGAGGATACGCAGTATTTT	CASSQDVEDTQYF
TRBD2	TRBV29-1	-	TRBJ2-1	TGCAGCGGGGGGGGACTAGCGGGAGGTGGGGACAATGAGCAGTTCTTC	CSGGGLAGGGDNEQFF
-	TRBV18	-	TRBJ1-5	TGTGCCAGCTCACCAGAGTCTTGGAGTCGTCAGCCCCAGCATTTT	CASSPESWSRQPQHF
-	TRBV5-1	few	TRBJ1-1	TGCGCCAGCAGCCTCGAGTTCCAGGTCAGCACTGAAGCTTTCTTT	CASSLEFQVSTEAFF
-	TRBV10-3	few	TRBJ1-1	TGTGCCGTCCGGGATCCGAACACTGAAGCTTTCTTT	CAVRDPNTEAFF
-	TRBV7-2	-	TRBJ2-7	TGTGCCAGCAGCTTACGAGGGCAGCCTCTGTATTTC	CASSLRGQPLYF
-	TRBV6-6	-	TRBJ2-7	TGTGCCAGCAGTTACTCGTTGGCGGGACTTCGCGAGCAGTACTTC	CASSYSLAGLREQYF
-	TRBV6-4	many	TRBJ2-7	TGTGCCAGCATCCTCGGGACACTCTGGGACGAGCAGTACTTC	CASILGTLWDEQYF
TRBD1	TRBV9	few	TRBJ2-2	TGTGCCAGCAGCCCCGGGGACAGGGAGTCCGGGGAGCTGTTTTTT	CASSPGDRESGELFF
TRBD2	TRBV7-9	-	TRBJ2-1	TGTGCCAGCAGCTTACTAGCGGGAGGATACAATGAGCAGTTCTTC	CASSLLAGGYNEQFF
TRBD1	TRBV9	-	TRBJ2-3	TGTGCCAGCAGCCGGGACAGACCCGGAGATACGCAGTATTTT	CASSRDRPGDTQYF
TRBD1	TRBV13	few	TRBJ1-2	TGTGCCAGCAGCCTCACGACAGGGTATGGCTACACCTTC	CASSLTTGYGYTF
TRBD1	TRBV5-6	few	TRBJ1-2	TGTGCCAGCATCGGGACAGGGGGCCGGTATGGCTACACCTTC	CASIGTGGRYGYTF
TRBD1	TRBV9	few	TRBJ2-7	TGTGCCAGCAGCCCAAGGGACAGGGCAATCGAGCAGTACTTC	CASSPRDRAIEQYF
TRBD2	TRBV19	-	TRBJ2-3	TGTGCCAGTAGTAAACCTAGCGGTTATGGCACAGATACGCAGTATTTT	CASSKPSGYGTDTQYF
TRBD1	TRBV6-5	few	TRBJ2-1	TGTGCCAGCAGTTTCGGGACAGGGAGTCCCAATGAGCAGTTCTTC	CASSFGTGSPNEQFF
TRBD1	TRBV7-2	few	TRBJ1-1	TGTGCCAGCAGCCTCGGACAGGGGAACACTGAAGCTTTCTTT	CASSLGQGNTEAFF
-	TRBV25-1	-	TRBJ2-1	TGTGCCAGCAGTGAGGGTCAGGGAAGCGCAACCCGCTACAATGAGCAGTTCTTC	CASSEGQGSATRYNEQFF
-	TRBV4-1	-	TRBJ1-2	TGCGCCAGCAGCCAACCGACGGGGAACTATGGCTACACCTTC	CASSQPTGNYGYTF
-	TRBV1	few	TRBJ2-1	TGCACCAGCAGCCAAGAACTAGCGATCTACCGGAATGAGCAGTTCTTC	CTSSQELAIYRNEQFF
-	TRBV7-2	few	TRBJ1-1	TGTGCCAGCAGCTCCAGGGTCAGGGGAACTGAAGCTTTCTTT	CASSSRVRGTEAFF
-	TRBV28	-	TRBJ2-3	TGTGCCAGCAGTTCCGGACACACAGATACGCAGTATTTT	CASSSGHTDTQYF
-	TRBV27	few	TRBJ2-5	TGTGCCAGCCGCCACGACTTGGGGACCCAGTACTTC	CASRHDLGTQYF
-	TRBV7-9	-	TRBJ2-5	TGTGCCAGCATCACCTTCGGGACCCAGTACTTC	CASITFGTQYF
-	TRBV2	few	TRBJ2-5	TGTGCCAGCAGGACAGAAGAGACCCAGTACTTC	CASRTEETQYF
TRBD1	TRBV29-1	many	TRBJ1-1	TGCAGCGTCTCTGACAGGGCGAACACTGAAGCTTTCTTT	CSVSDRANTEAFF
-	TRBV7-9	-	TRBJ2-7	TGTGCCAGCAGCTTAGCTAGCCCGGGCTACGAGCAGTACTTC	CASSLASPGYEQYF
-	TRBV30	-	TRBJ2-7	TGTGCCTGGAACAATCACGACGAGCAGTACTTC	CAWNNHDEQYF
TRBD1	TRBV27	-	TRBJ1-2	TGTGCCAGCAGTCTGGACAGGGTTAGGTATGGCTACACCTTC	CASSLDRVRYGYTF
-	TRBV5-6	few	TRBJ2-7	TGTGCCAGCAGCTTGTCGGAGGGGGCGAGGGAGCAGTACTTC	CASSLSEGAREQYF
TRBD1	TRBV29-1	-	TRBJ1-3	TGCAGCGTTAACTCTCTTTGGGACAGGGGGTTAGGAAACACCATATATTTT	CSVNSLWDRGLGNTIYF
-	TRBV9	-	TRBJ2-2	TGTGCCAGCAGCGTAATCGACACCGGGGAGCTGTTTTTT	CASSVIDTGELFF
TRBD1	TRBV28	-	TRBJ2-5	TGTGCCAGCGTAGACAGGGGTTTGACGGAGACCCAGTACTTC	CASVDRGLTETQYF